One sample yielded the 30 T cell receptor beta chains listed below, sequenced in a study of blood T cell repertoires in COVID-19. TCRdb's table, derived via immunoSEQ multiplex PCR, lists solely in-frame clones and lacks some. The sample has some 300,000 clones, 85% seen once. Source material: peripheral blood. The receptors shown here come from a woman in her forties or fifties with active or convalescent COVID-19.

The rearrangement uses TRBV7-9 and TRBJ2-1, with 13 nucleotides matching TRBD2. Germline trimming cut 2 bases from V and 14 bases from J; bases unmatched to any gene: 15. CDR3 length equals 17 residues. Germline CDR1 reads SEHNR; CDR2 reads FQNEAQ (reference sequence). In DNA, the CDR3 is TGTGCCAGCAGCTTAAATAACCTCGGACTAGCGGGAGACCCGGAGTTCTTC. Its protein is CASSLNNLGLAGDPEFF. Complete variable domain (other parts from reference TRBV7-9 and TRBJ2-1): DTGVSQNPRHKITKRGQNVTFRCDPISEHNRLYWYRQTLGQGPEFLTYFQNEAQLEKSRLLSDRFSAERPKGSFSTLEIQRTEQGDSAMYLCASSLNNLGLAGDPEFFGPGTRLTVL.

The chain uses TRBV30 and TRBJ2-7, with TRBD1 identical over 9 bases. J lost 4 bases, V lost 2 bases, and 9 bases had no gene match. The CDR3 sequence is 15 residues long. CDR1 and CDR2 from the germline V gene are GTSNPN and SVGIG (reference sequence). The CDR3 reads CAWSYPGQGKYEQYF. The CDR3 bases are TGTGCCTGGAGTTACCCGGGACAGGGTAAATACGAGCAGTACTTC.

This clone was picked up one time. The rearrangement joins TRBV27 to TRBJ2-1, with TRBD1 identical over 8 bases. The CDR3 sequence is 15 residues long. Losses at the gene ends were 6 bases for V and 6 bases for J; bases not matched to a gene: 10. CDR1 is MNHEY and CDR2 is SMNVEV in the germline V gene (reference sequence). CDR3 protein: CASSPARGQANEQFF. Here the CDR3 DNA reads TGTGCCAGCAGCCCAGCCAGGGGGCAGGCCAATGAGCAGTTCTTC.

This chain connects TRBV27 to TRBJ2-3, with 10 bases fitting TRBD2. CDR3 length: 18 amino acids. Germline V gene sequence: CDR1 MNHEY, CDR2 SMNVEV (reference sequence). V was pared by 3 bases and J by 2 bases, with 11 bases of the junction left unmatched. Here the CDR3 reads CASSFALRLAGSTDTQYF. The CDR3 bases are TGTGCCAGCAGTTTCGCCCTGCGACTAGCGGGTTCCACAGATACGCAGTATTTT.

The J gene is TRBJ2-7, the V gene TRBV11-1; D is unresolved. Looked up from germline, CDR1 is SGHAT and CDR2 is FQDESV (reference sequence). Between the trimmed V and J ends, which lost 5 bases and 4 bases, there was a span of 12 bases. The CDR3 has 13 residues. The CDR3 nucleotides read TGTGCCAGCAGCCCGCAAGCCTCGTACGAGCAGTACTTC. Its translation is CASSPQASYEQYF.

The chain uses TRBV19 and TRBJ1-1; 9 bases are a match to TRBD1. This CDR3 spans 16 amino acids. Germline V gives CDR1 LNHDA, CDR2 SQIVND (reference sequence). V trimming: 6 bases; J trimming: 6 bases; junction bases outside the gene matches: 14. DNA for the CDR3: TGTGCCAGTAGCCGGTTTCCGGGACAGGGAAACGCTGAAGCTTTCTTT. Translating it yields CASSRFPGQGNAEAFF.

The CDR3 here is CASTPGGQETQYF. The CDR3 bases are TGTGCCAGCACTCCGGGGGGCCAAGAGACCCAGTACTTC. The gene calls are TRBV2 and TRBJ2-5, with 7 bases lining up with TRBD2. Germline CDR1 is SNHLY and CDR2 is FYNNEI. The CDR3 runs 13 residues. Trimming cost V 7 bases and J 1 base; bases outside gene matches: 3.

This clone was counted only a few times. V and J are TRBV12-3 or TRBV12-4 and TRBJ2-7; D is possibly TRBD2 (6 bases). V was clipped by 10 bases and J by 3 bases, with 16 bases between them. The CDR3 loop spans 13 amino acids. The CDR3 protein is CATERTGDYEQYF. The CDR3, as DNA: TGTGCCACCGAACGGACGGGGGACTACGAGCAGTACTTC.

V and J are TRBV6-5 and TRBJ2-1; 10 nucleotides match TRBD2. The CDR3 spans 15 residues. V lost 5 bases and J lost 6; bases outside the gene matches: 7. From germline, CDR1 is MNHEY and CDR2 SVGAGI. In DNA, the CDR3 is TGTGCCAGCAGTAGGACTAGCGGAATGATCAATGAGCAGTTCTTC. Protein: CASSRTSGMINEQFF.

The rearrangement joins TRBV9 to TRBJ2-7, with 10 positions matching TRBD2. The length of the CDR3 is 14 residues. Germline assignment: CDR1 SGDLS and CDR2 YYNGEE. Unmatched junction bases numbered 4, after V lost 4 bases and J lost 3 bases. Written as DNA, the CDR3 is TGTGCCAGCAGCACCGGGACTAGCGACTACGAGCAGTACTTC. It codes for CASSTGTSDYEQYF.

The CDR3 DNA reads TGTGCCAGCAGCTTAGGGACAGGGGTAGGCGAGCAGTACTTC. Translated: CASSLGTGVGEQYF. The chain carries TRBV7-8 and TRBJ2-7, with 9 bases lining up with TRBD1. J lost 6 bases, V lost 1 base, and 4 bases had no gene match. CDR1 and CDR2 (germline): SGHVS, FQNEAQ. This CDR3 region has 14 residues.

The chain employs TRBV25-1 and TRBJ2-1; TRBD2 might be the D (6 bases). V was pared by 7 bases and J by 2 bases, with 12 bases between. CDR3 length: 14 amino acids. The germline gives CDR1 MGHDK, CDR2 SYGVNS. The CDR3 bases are TGTGCCAGCACCGCCCCGGGAGCCTACAATGAGCAGTTCTTC. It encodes CASTAPGAYNEQFF.

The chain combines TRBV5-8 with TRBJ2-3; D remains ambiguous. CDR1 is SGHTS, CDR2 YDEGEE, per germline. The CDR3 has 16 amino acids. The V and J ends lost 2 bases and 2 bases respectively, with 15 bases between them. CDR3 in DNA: TGTGCCAGCAGCTTATCAGGAAACTTCGTCACAGATACGCAGTATTTT. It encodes CASSLSGNFVTDTQYF.

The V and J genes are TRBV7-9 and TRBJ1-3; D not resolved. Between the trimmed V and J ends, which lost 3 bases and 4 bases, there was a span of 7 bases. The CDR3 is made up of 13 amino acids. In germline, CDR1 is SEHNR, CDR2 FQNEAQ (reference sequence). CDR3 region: CASSFTTGNTIYF. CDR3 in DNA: TGTGCCAGCAGCTTCACGACAGGAAACACCATATATTTT.

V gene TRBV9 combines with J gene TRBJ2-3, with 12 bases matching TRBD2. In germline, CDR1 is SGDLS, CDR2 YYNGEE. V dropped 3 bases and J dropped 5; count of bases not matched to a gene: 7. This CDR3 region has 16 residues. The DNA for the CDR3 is TGTGCCAGCAGCGCCCTAGCGGGAGGGCGGGGAGATACGCAGTATTTT. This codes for CASSALAGGRGDTQYF.

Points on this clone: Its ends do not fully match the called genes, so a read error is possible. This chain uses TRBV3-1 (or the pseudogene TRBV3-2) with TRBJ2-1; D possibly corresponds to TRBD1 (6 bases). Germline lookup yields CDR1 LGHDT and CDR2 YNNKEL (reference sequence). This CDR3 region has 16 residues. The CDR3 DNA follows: TGTGCCAGCAGCCAAGAGGGGGCCAGAACCTACAGTGAGCAGTTCTTC. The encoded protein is CASSQEGARTYSEQFF.

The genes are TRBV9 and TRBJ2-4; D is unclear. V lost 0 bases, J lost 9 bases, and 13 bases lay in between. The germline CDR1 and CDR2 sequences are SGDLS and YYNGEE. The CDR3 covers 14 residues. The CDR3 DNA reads TGTGCCAGCAGCGTAGGTAGAGGAAATTCCATTCAGTACTTC. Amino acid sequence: CASSVGRGNSIQYF.

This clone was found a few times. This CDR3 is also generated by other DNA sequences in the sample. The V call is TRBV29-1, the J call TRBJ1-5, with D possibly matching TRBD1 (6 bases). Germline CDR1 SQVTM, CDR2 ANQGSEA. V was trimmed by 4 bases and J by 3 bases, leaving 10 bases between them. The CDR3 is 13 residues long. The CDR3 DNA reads TGCAGCGTTGGTCAGGGGATCAATCAGCCCCAGCATTTT. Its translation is CSVGQGINQPQHF. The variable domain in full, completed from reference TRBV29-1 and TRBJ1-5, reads SAVISQKPSRDICQRGTSLTIQCQVDSQVTMMFWYRQQPGQSLTLIATANQGSEATYESGFVIDKFPISRPNLTFSTLTVSNMSPEDSSIYLCSVGQGINQPQHFGDGTRLSIL.

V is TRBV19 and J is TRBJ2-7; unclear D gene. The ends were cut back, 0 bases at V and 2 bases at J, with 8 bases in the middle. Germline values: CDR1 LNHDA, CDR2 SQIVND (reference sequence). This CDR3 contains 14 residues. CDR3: CASSIDPRAYEQYF. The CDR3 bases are TGTGCCAGTAGTATAGATCCCCGCGCCTACGAGCAGTACTTC.

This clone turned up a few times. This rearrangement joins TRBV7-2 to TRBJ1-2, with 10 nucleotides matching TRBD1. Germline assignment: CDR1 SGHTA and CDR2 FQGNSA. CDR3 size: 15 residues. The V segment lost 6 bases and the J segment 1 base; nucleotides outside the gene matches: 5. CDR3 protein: CASSPGQGVNYGYTF. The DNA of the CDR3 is TGTGCCAGCAGTCCCGGACAGGGGGTTAACTATGGCTACACCTTC.

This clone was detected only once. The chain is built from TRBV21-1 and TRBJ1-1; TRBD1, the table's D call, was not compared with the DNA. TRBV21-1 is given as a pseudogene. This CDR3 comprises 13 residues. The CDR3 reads CASSRDRNTEAFF. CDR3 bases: TGTGCCAGCAGCCGAGACAGGAACACTGAAGCTTTCTTT.

The DNA of the CDR3 is TGTGCCAGCACGAGGCGAGAGAGCTACAATGAGCAGTTCTTC. It specifies CASTRRESYNEQFF. The V and J genes are TRBV2 and TRBJ2-1; the D is unclear. V lost 7 bases and J 3 bases, leaving 13 bases between the germline ends. Germline-derived CDR1 and CDR2 are SNHLY and FYNNEI. The CDR3 has 14 residues.

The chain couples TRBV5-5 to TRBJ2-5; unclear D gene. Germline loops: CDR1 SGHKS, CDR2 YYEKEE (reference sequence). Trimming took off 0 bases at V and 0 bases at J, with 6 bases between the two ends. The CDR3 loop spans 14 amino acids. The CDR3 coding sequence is TGTGCCAGCAGCTTGGTGGCGGACCAAGAGACCCAGTACTTC. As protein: CASSLVADQETQYF.

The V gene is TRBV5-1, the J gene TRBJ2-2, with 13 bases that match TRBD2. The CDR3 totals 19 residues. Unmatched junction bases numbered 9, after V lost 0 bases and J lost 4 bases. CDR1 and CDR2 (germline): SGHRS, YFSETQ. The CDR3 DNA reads TGCGCCAGCAGCTTGGCCCCCTGGACTAGCGGGAGCTTCACCGGGGAGCTGTTTTTT. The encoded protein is CASSLAPWTSGSFTGELFF.

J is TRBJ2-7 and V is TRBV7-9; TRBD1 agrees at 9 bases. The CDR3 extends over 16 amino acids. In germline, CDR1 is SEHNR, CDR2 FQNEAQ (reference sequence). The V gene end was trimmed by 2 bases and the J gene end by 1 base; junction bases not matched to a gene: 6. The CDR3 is CASSLPAGQGSYEQYF. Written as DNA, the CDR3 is TGTGCCAGCAGCTTACCCGCCGGACAGGGGTCCTACGAGCAGTACTTC.

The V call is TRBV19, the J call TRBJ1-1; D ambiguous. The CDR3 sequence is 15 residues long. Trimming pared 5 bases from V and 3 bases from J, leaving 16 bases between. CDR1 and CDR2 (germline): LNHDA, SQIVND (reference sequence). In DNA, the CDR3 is TGTGCCAGTAGTGGTAGCATAAGGTGGGACACTGAAGCTTTCTTT. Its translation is CASSGSIRWDTEAFF.

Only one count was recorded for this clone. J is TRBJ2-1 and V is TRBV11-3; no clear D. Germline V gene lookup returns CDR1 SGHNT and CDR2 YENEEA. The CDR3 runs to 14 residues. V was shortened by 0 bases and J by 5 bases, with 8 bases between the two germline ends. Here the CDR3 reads CASSLDRFNNEQFF. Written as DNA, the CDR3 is TGTGCCAGCAGCTTAGACAGGTTTAACAATGAGCAGTTCTTC.

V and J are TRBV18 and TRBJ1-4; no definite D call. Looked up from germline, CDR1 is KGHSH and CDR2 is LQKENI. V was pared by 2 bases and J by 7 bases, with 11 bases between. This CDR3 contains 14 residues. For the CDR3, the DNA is TGTGCCAGCTCACCAGTTCAGGAGGGTGAAAAACTGTTTTTT. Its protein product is CASSPVQEGEKLFF.

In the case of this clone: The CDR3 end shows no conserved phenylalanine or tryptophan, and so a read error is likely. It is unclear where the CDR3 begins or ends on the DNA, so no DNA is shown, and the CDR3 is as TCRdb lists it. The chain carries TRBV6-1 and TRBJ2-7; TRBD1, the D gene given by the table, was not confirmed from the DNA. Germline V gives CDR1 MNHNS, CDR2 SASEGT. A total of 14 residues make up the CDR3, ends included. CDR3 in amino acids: CASSEAALRDSLGL.

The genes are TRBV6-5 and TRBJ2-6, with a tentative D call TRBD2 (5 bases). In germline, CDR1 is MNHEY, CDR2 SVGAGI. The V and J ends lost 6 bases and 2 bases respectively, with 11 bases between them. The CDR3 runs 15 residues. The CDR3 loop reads CASSSRGPGANVLTF. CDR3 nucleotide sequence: TGTGCCAGCAGCTCCAGAGGGCCTGGGGCCAACGTCCTGACTTTC.